This is a list of T cell receptor beta chains from one sample in a study of blood T cell repertoires in COVID-19. Profiling relied on immunoSEQ multiplex PCR, and the TCRdb table lists in-frame clones only, not all of them. The sample yields hundreds of thousands of clones, around 86% seen once. Sequenced: peripheral blood. The receptors originated from a man aged 50 to 59 with COVID-19, enrolled during active disease. The CDR3 runs from the conserved cysteine through the conserved F or W. The D gene is left open where the match is weak. Clone size is given for some rows only: seen once, a few or many times, or a class if the clone is expanded.

abundance	j_gene	d_gene	v_gene	CDR3nt	CDR3aa
-	TRBJ1-3	-	TRBV19	TGTGCCAGTAGTCGGGGATCCTCTGGAAACACCATATATTTT	CASSRGSSGNTIYF
-	TRBJ2-5	TRBD2	TRBV5-5	TGTGCCAGCAGCTCTCCGGGACTAGCGGGGGAGACCCAGTACTTC	CASSSPGLAGETQYF
-	TRBJ2-4	TRBD2	TRBV19	TGTGCCAGTAGTCCGAGGCAGGGACTAGCGGGGGCCCCAGCCAAAAACATTCAGTACTTC	CASSPRQGLAGAPAKNIQYF
-	TRBJ2-3	TRBD2	TRBV7-2	TGTGCCAGCAGCTCGGGACTAGCGGGGGGCTCAGATACGCAGTATTTT	CASSSGLAGGSDTQYF
-	TRBJ1-5	-	TRBV10-2	TGCGCCAGCAGTGAGTCCTTGGGGACTGGCAATCAGCCCCAGCATTTT	CASSESLGTGNQPQHF
-	TRBJ2-1	TRBD2	TRBV27	TGTGCCAGCACCGCCGGGACTAAAATAAATGAGCAGTTCTTC	CASTAGTKINEQFF
once	TRBJ1-2	TRBD1	TRBV30	TGTGCCTGGAGTGTACCCCCAGGGACAGTAGGCTACACCTTC	CAWSVPPGTVGYTF
-	TRBJ1-2	-	TRBV7-8	TGTGCCAGCAGCTTAGATACAGGCGCTTACTATGGCTACACCTTC	CASSLDTGAYYGYTF
once	TRBJ2-1	TRBD2	TRBV10-2	TGCGCCAGCAGTGATCCAGCGGGAGGGGGAGATGAGCAGTTCTTC	CASSDPAGGGDEQFF
-	TRBJ1-5	-	TRBV6-2/TRBV6-3	TGTGCCAGCAGTTACACCCCTGGACAGACTTATAGCAATCAGCCCCAGCATTTT	CASSYTPGQTYSNQPQHF
-	TRBJ1-5	TRBD1	TRBV18	TGTGCCAGCTCACTGGGACAGGGGTACCAGCCCCAGCATTTT	CASSLGQGYQPQHF
-	TRBJ1-3	-	TRBV27	TGTGCCAGCAGTCAGGCGGGGGCGGTCGGAAACACCATATATTTT	CASSQAGAVGNTIYF
-	TRBJ1-3	TRBD1	TRBV10-3	TGTGCCATCAGAAGACAGGGACTCTCTGGAAACACCATATATTTT	CAIRRQGLSGNTIYF
-	TRBJ1-5	TRBD1	TRBV4-3	TGCGCCAGCAGCCAAGGGGACAGTCTAAGCAATCAGCCCCAGCATTTT	CASSQGDSLSNQPQHF
-	TRBJ2-7	TRBD1	TRBV27	TGTGCCAGCAGTCCTCAGACAGGGGGCAGAGGCTACGAGCAGTACTTC	CASSPQTGGRGYEQYF
-	TRBJ2-7	-	TRBV10-3	TGTGCCATCAGTGAGTTGAGCGGGGACACCTACGAGCAGTACTTC	CAISELSGDTYEQYF
once	TRBJ1-2	-	TRBV28	TGTGCCAGCAGTCCCGGGAGAGACTATGGCTACACCTTC	CASSPGRDYGYTF
-	TRBJ2-7	-	TRBV5-8	TGTGCCAGCAGCTTGGTGACAGGTGTGGACGAGCAGTACTTC	CASSLVTGVDEQYF
-	TRBJ1-6	TRBD1	TRBV28	TGTGCCAGCAGAATCGGGACAGGGGTTAATTCACCCCTCCACTTT	CASRIGTGVNSPLHF
once	TRBJ1-2	TRBD1	TRBV3-1/TRBV3-2	TGTGCCAGCAGCAAGCAGGGGGAGGGCTACACCTTC	CASSKQGEGYTF
-	TRBJ2-7	-	TRBV5-4	TGTGCCAGCAGCCCGCTGGCTAGCGAATACTACGAGCAGTACTTC	CASSPLASEYYEQYF
-	TRBJ1-2	TRBD1	TRBV7-2	TGTGCCAGCAGCCAACAGGGGGAGACTGGCTACACCTTC	CASSQQGETGYTF
once	TRBJ2-3	TRBD1	TRBV7-6	TGTGCCAGCAGCACGGCCGGGACAGGGAATGTTGGCACAGATACGCAGTATTTT	CASSTAGTGNVGTDTQYF
-	TRBJ2-7	-	TRBV3-1/TRBV3-2	TGTGCCAGCAGCCAAGCTCGGCAGGGTGGATCCTACGAGCAGTACTTC	CASSQARQGGSYEQYF
once	TRBJ1-2	-	TRBV18	TGTGCCAGCTCACCTGCGGCCGGCTATGGCTACACCTTC	CASSPAAGYGYTF
-	TRBJ1-2	-	TRBV23-1	TGCGCCAGCAGTCAATCGGAGGATTTTCTTGGCTACACCTTC	CASSQSEDFLGYTF
-	TRBJ2-2	TRBD2	TRBV11-2	TGTGCCAGCAGCCTGGGGAAAGCGGGGACCCCCGGGGAGCTGTTTTTT	CASSLGKAGTPGELFF
-	TRBJ1-2	TRBD1	TRBV3-1/TRBV3-2	TGTGCCAGCAGCCATCGACAGGGTTTGGACTATGGCTACACCTTC	CASSHRQGLDYGYTF
-	TRBJ2-3	-	TRBV19	TGTGCCAGTAGTATCCGGGGGGCCTGGATGACAGATACGCAGTATTTT	CASSIRGAWMTDTQYF
-	TRBJ1-6	TRBD1	TRBV18	TGTGCCAGCTCACCCAGGGGGGACACCTTGTTTACAGGTTCACCCCTCCACTTT	CASSPRGDTLFTGSPLHF
-	TRBJ1-4	-	TRBV3-1/TRBV3-2	TGTGCCAGCAGCCACCTTAATGAAAAACTGTTTTTT	CASSHLNEKLFF
-	TRBJ1-2	TRBD1	TRBV10-2	TGCGCCAGCAGTGACAGGGGGAGCCTTAACTATGGCTACACCTTC	CASSDRGSLNYGYTF
-	TRBJ1-6	TRBD1	TRBV3-1/TRBV3-2	TGTGCCAGCAGCCAGTCGCGGGACAGGGGCTATTATTCACCCCTCCACTTT	CASSQSRDRGYYSPLHF
-	TRBJ1-5	-	TRBV10-3	TGTGCCATCAGTGAGAGACAGGTCAGTCAGCCCCAGCATTTT	CAISERQVSQPQHF
-	TRBJ1-6	-	TRBV28	TGTGCCAGCAGTTTAGGAGCAGCCAATTCACCCCTCCACTTT	CASSLGAANSPLHF
-	TRBJ2-5	TRBD1	TRBV19	TGTGCCAGTAGTCCCTTGACAGGGACGGAGACCCAGTACTTC	CASSPLTGTETQYF
-	TRBJ2-5	TRBD1	TRBV11-2	TGTGCCAGCAGCTCAACGACAGGGGGCGTCCGGGAGACCCAGTACTTC	CASSSTTGGVRETQYF
-	TRBJ2-2	TRBD1	TRBV5-4	TGTGCCAGCAGCTTGGTAGTTGGGACAGGGAACACCGGGGAGCTGTTTTTT	CASSLVVGTGNTGELFF
-	TRBJ2-2	TRBD1	TRBV4-3	TGCGCCAGCAGCCCCCGAAGACAGGGGTACACCGGGGAGCTGTTTTTT	CASSPRRQGYTGELFF
-	TRBJ2-7	TRBD2	TRBV27	TGTGCCAGCAGTAACCGGGGGGGTTTCGAGCAGTACTTC	CASSNRGGFEQYF
-	TRBJ2-7	-	TRBV14	TGTGCCAGCAGCCAAGGGTCAGGGTATACCTACGAGCAGTACTTC	CASSQGSGYTYEQYF
-	TRBJ2-1	TRBD2	TRBV6-4	TGTGCCAGCAGTATGGCTAGCGGTACCTACAATGAGCAGTTCTTC	CASSMASGTYNEQFF
-	TRBJ2-2	-	TRBV5-8	TGTGCCAGCAGCTTACCCGGGACTTCGAACACCGGGGAGCTGTTTTTT	CASSLPGTSNTGELFF
-	TRBJ1-3	TRBD1	TRBV5-5	TGTGCCAGCAGCCGGAGTACAGGGGGCGGAAACACCATATATTTT	CASSRSTGGGNTIYF
-	TRBJ1-2	-	TRBV25-1	TGTGCCAGCAGTCGTGCGGGTGATAACTATGGCTACACCTTC	CASSRAGDNYGYTF
-	TRBJ2-3	TRBD2	TRBV4-2	TGTGCCAGCAGCCAAGAGTCTCCGGGACTAGCGGGCACAGATACGCAGTATTTT	CASSQESPGLAGTDTQYF
once	TRBJ1-2	TRBD1	TRBV6-5	TGTGCCAGCTCTGGACAGGGGGCTTTTGGCTACACCTTC	CASSGQGAFGYTF
-	TRBJ1-2	TRBD1	TRBV10-2	TGCGCCAGCAGTGACGGGTTGCACAGGGGTGCAACTAACTATGGCTACACCTTC	CASSDGLHRGATNYGYTF
-	TRBJ1-5	TRBD1	TRBV9	TGTGCCAGCAGCGGATCCGGGACAGGGTGGGTCTACAATCAGCCCCAGCATTTT	CASSGSGTGWVYNQPQHF
-	TRBJ1-1	TRBD1	TRBV6-5	TGTGCCAGCAGTTACTCGGGACCAGGGGGGAACACTGAAGCTTTCTTT	CASSYSGPGGNTEAFF
once	TRBJ2-1	TRBD2	TRBV2	TGTGCCAGCACTAGGGGACTAGCGTACAATGAGCAGTTCTTC	CASTRGLAYNEQFF
-	TRBJ2-7	TRBD2	TRBV6-5	TGTGCCAGCAGTTACCCAGCTGTCGGGGGGTACGAGCAGTACTTC	CASSYPAVGGYEQYF
-	TRBJ2-2	TRBD2	TRBV3-1/TRBV3-2	TGTGCCAGCAGCCCGGGACTAGCGGGAGGGCTATCGGGGTCCACCGGGGAGCTGTTTTTT	CASSPGLAGGLSGSTGELFF